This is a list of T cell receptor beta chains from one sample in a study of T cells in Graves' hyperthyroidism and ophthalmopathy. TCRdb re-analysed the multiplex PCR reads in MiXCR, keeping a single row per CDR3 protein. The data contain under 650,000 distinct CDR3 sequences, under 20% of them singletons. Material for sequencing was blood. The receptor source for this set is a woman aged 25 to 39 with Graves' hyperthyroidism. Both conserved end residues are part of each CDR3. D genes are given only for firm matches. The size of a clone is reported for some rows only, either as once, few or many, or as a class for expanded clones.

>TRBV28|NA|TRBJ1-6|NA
CASNDSGTGPNSPLHF
TGTGCCAGCAACGATTCGGGAACAGGGCCCAATTCACCCCTCCACTTT
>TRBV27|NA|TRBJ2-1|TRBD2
CASTTWRGFSDEQFF
TGTGCCAGCACCACTTGGCGGGGGTTCAGCGATGAGCAGTTCTTC
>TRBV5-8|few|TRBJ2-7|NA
CASPRTVAYEQYF
TGTGCCAGCCCTCGGACAGTTGCCTACGAGCAGTACTTC
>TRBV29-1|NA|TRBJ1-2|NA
CSVGIPAGGYTF
TGCAGCGTTGGAATCCCGGCTGGAGGCTACACCTTC
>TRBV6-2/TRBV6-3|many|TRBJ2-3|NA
CASSYFLERTDTQYF
TGTGCCAGCAGTTACTTCCTAGAGAGGACAGATACGCAGTATTTT
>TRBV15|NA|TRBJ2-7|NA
CATSRDRRQRAYEQYF
TGTGCCACCAGCAGAGATCGGAGACAGCGAGCCTACGAGCAGTACTTC
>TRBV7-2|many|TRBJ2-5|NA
CASSLAGGGAQETQYF
TGTGCCAGCAGCTTAGCGGGAGGAGGGGCCCAAGAGACCCAGTACTTC
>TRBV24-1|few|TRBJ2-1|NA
CATSEPGVGSEDNEQFF
TGTGCCACCAGTGAGCCAGGGGTAGGCTCTGAAGACAATGAGCAGTTCTTC
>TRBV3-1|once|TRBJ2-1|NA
CASRPGSEQFF
TGTGCCAGCAGGCCCGGAAGTGAGCAGTTCTTC
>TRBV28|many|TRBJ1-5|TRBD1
CASSRSGQGLQPQHF
TGTGCCAGCAGTCGCAGCGGACAGGGATTACAGCCCCAGCATTTT
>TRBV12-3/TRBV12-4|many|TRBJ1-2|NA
CASSHRANYGYTF
TGTGCCAGCAGTCACAGAGCTAACTATGGCTACACCTTC
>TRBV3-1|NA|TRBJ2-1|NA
CASSQDAGKEKFF
TGTGCCAGCAGCCAAGATGCCGGGAAGGAAAAGTTCTTC
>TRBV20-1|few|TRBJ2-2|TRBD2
CSARSPGLASSTGELFF
TGCAGTGCTAGATCCCCGGGACTAGCTAGTTCCACCGGGGAGCTGTTTTTT
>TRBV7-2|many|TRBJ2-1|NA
CASSPPGLPSYNEQFF
TGTGCCAGCAGCCCTCCGGGACTTCCGTCCTACAATGAGCAGTTCTTC
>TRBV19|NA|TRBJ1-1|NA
CASSIGAANTEAFF
TGTGCCAGTAGTATCGGGGCAGCGAACACTGAAGCTTTCTTT
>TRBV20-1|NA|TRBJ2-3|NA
CSARDSPTDTQYF
TGCAGTGCTAGGGACAGTCCCACAGATACGCAGTATTTT
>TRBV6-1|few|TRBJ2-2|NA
CASSAQGQGELFF
TGTGCCAGCAGTGCCCAGGGTCAAGGGGAGCTGTTTTTT
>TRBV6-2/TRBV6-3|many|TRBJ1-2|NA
CASSFARDVHYGYTF
TGTGCCAGCAGTTTCGCCCGGGACGTCCACTATGGCTACACCTTC
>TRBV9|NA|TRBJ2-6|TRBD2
CASGRESAGANVLTF
TGTGCCAGCGGGAGGGAGTCGGCTGGGGCCAACGTCCTGACTTTC
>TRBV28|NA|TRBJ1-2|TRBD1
CASSLTGGGNYGYTF
TGTGCCAGCAGTTTAACAGGGGGCGGTAACTATGGCTACACCTTC
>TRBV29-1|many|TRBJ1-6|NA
CSASEGSVLHF
TGCAGCGCCTCCGAAGGGTCGGTCCTCCACTTT